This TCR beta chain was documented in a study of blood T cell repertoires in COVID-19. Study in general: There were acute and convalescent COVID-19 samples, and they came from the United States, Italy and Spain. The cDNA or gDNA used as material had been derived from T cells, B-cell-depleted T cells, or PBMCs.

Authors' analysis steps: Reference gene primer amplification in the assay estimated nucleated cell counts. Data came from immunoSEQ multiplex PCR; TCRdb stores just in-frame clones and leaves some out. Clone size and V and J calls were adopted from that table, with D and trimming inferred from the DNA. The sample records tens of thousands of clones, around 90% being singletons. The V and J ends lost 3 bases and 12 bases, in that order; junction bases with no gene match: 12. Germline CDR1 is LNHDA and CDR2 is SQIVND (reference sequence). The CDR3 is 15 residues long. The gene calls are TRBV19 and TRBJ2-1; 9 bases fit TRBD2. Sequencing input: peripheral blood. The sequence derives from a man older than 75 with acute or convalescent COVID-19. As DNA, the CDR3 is TGTGCCAGTAGTATTTCTAGCGGGACCATCCAGGGGCAGTTCTTC. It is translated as CASSISSGTIQGQFF.